These 2 T cell receptor beta chains were sequenced from one sample in a study of OX40 agonist ivuxolimab in advanced cancers. Assay used: immunoSEQ multiplex PCR; TCRdb lists only in-frame clones, some missing. The sample yields fewer than 75,000 clones, approximately 86% seen once. The sequencing here drew on CD4+ or CD8+ T cells sorted from blood, taken in a trial of the OX40 agonist ivuxolimab. The source of these receptors is an adult with an advanced solid tumor such as melanoma, head and neck, liver or kidney cancer.

The V call is TRBV27, the J call TRBJ2-5; TRBD2 is a possible D gene (6 bases). The CDR3 is 16 residues long. The V end lost 5 bases, the J end lost 3 bases, and 19 bases lay between the germline ends. Germline CDR1 is MNHEY and CDR2 is SMNVEV (reference sequence). The CDR3 protein is CASSTSLASVEETQYF. CDR3 nucleotides: TGTGCCAGCAGTACCTCACTAGCTAGTGTGGAAGAGACCCAGTACTTC.

The CDR3 loop reads CATSRDTLRLDGYTF. The CDR3 DNA sequence: TGTGCCACCAGCAGAGACACCCTTCGTCTGGATGGCTACACCTTC. This chain uses TRBV15 with TRBJ1-2; D is unclear. The germline gives CDR1 LNHNV, CDR2 YYDKDF (reference sequence). V was trimmed by 0 bases and J by 6 bases, leaving 14 bases between them. The CDR3 has 15 residues.